This TCR beta chain was profiled in a study of cytomegalovirus exposure and HLA in healthy donors. About the research overall: About four fifths of 398 genotyped donors fell in the Caucasian-associated ancestry cluster.

Trimming cost V 0 bases and J 4 bases; bases outside gene matches: 2. The CDR3 runs to 16 residues. In germline, CDR1 is KGHSH, CDR2 LQKENI. It was with 60 Vbeta and 13 Jbeta primers that the PCR ran. The table came from immunoSEQ multiplex PCR; TCRdb's copy has only in-frame clones and leaves some out. Among roughly 100,000 clones, nearly 80% were seen once, and the ten largest hold 1% to 1.5%. This clonotype was sampled from a man between 25 and 39 years old in good health and CMV-seronegative. J is TRBJ2-3 and V is TRBV18; 12 positions match TRBD2. Sequenced input: PBMCs. CDR3 sequence (DNA): TGTGCCAGCTCACCACCGGCTAGCGGGGGGGCAGATACGCAGTATTTT. Protein sequence: CASSPPASGGADTQYF.